This passage covers 20 T cell receptor beta chains from one sample sequenced in a study of T cell changes during pregnancy in multiple sclerosis. Libraries were prepared by immunoSEQ multiplex PCR; TCRdb keeps only in-frame clonotypes and omits some of them. The repertoire includes around 62,000 clones, 80% to 90% of them detected once, and about 2.5% sits in the top ten. Sequenced here: peripheral blood, sampled in the first trimester of pregnancy. Every receptor here comes from a female donor with multiple sclerosis, enrolled in a pregnancy study.

The chain uses TRBV5-1 and TRBJ1-1, with 7 bases lining up with TRBD1. Per germline, CDR1 SGHRS and CDR2 YFSETQ. With 4 bases clipped from V and 5 bases from J, the junction kept 5 bases outside the gene matches. The CDR3 sequence is 13 residues long. The CDR3 DNA is TGCGCCAGCAGCAAGACGACAGGGACTGAAGCTTTCTTT. Translated: CASSKTTGTEAFF.

The V and J genes are TRBV7-3 and TRBJ1-1, with 8 bases aligning to TRBD1. The V gene end was trimmed by 6 bases and the J gene end by 1 base; junction bases not matched to a gene: 4. This CDR3 has 14 residues. The germline CDR1 and CDR2 sequences are SGHTA and FQGTGA. CDR3 in amino acids: CASRPTGENTEAFF. CDR3 nucleotide sequence: TGTGCCAGCAGACCGACAGGGGAGAACACTGAAGCTTTCTTT.

This sequence joins TRBV5-1 and TRBJ2-7, with TRBD1 matching over 7 bases. J was trimmed by 2 bases and V by 1 base; bases with no gene match: 6. The CDR3 extends over 15 amino acids. Germline assignment: CDR1 SGHRS and CDR2 YFSETQ. In DNA form, the CDR3 reads TGCGCCAGCAGCTTGACAGGGGAAGGAACCTACGAGCAGTACTTC. It translates to CASSLTGEGTYEQYF.

The chain has TRBV12-5 and TRBJ1-1, with a weak D call TRBD1 (5 bases). Germline V gene data show CDR1 as LGHNT and CDR2 as FRNRAP. This CDR3 comprises 16 residues. Trimming left V 6 bases short and J 3 bases short, with 20 bases between. CDR3 loop: CASGSGAGLGDTEAFF. The CDR3 nucleotides are TGTGCTAGTGGCTCCGGCGCGGGGTTAGGGGACACTGAAGCTTTCTTT.

This chain connects TRBV6-5 to TRBJ1-6; TRBD1 is a possible D gene (6 bases). The CDR3 length is 16 residues. V lost 1 base and J 7 bases, leaving 14 bases between the germline ends. Germline loops: CDR1 MNHEY, CDR2 SVGAGI. The CDR3 DNA reads TGTGCCAGCAGTTACTTTACAGGGTACGGAAATTCACCCCTCCACTTT. Protein: CASSYFTGYGNSPLHF.

This clone was seen more than once but under ten times. This sequence joins TRBV18 and TRBJ2-2; D not certain. The V and J ends lost 5 bases and 6 bases respectively, with 10 bases between them. The V gene's germline CDR1 is KGHSH and CDR2 LQKENI. CDR3 length: 13 amino acids. The CDR3 DNA is TGTGCCAGCTCAACGTCTTCAGCCGGGGAGCTGTTTTTT. The encoded protein is CASSTSSAGELFF.

The chain employs TRBV2 and TRBJ1-5; no clear D gene. Between the trimmed V and J ends, which lost 2 bases and 9 bases, there was a span of 14 bases. Germline V CDR1 and CDR2: SNHLY, FYNNEI. CDR3 length equals 14 residues. Here the CDR3 reads CASSERGPWWPQHF. In nucleotides, the CDR3 is TGTGCCAGCAGTGAAAGAGGCCCGTGGTGGCCCCAGCATTTT.

The rearrangement uses TRBV7-9 and TRBJ2-2; 9 bases are shared with TRBD2. J lost 2 bases, V lost 3 bases, and 7 bases had no gene match. There are 17 residues in the CDR3. CDR1 and CDR2 (germline): SEHNR, FQNEAQ (reference sequence). The CDR3 spells CASSFPAGGHNTGELFF. The CDR3 DNA sequence: TGTGCCAGCAGCTTCCCGGCGGGAGGGCACAACACCGGGGAGCTGTTTTTT. Drawing the rest from reference TRBV7-9 and TRBJ2-2, the complete variable domain is DTGVSQNPRHKITKRGQNVTFRCDPISEHNRLYWYRQTLGQGPEFLTYFQNEAQLEKSRLLSDRFSAERPKGSFSTLEIQRTEQGDSAMYLCASSFPAGGHNTGELFFGEGSRLTVL.

The chain recombines TRBV5-8 with TRBJ2-3, with 12 bases aligning to TRBD2. Trimming took 0 bases from V and 5 from J; bases not matched to a gene: 7. This CDR3 has 17 amino acids. Germline CDR1 and CDR2: SGHTS and YDEGEE. The CDR3 loop reads CASSLVGVTSGGDTQYF. CDR3 coding DNA: TGTGCCAGCAGCTTGGTAGGTGTGACTAGCGGGGGAGATACGCAGTATTTT.

The CDR3 protein is CASSEVTRGWTYEQYF. In nucleotides, the CDR3 is TGTGCCAGCAGTGAAGTCACCCGGGGGTGGACCTACGAGCAGTACTTC. The V call is TRBV6-1, the J call TRBJ2-7; maybe TRBD2 (6 bases). The CDR3 is 16 residues long. Trimming took 1 base from V and 2 from J, leaving 15 bases between them. Looked up from germline, CDR1 is MNHNS and CDR2 is SASEGT.

This clone was observed a few times. CDR3 loop: CASSSRPENMNTEAFF. The CDR3 nucleotides read TGTGCCAGCAGCTCACGCCCGGAGAACATGAACACTGAAGCTTTCTTT. The chain employs TRBV7-6 and TRBJ1-1; D is unclear. This CDR3 comprises 16 residues. Germline V gives CDR1 SGHVS, CDR2 FNYEAQ. The V and J ends lost 4 bases and 0 bases respectively, with 15 bases between them.

The chain employs TRBV21-1 and TRBJ2-5; TRBD2, as called in the table, went unchecked against the DNA. TRBV21-1 is a recognized pseudogene. CDR3 length: 15 amino acids. The CDR3 sequence is CASSKPREESETQYF. The CDR3 DNA reads as TGTGCCAGCAGCAAACCCCGGGAGGAGAGCGAGACCCAGTACTTC.

This clone was seen a single time. V and J are TRBV2 and TRBJ2-2; 8 nucleotides align to TRBD1. V dropped 11 bases and J dropped 5; count of bases not matched to a gene: 10. CDR1 and CDR2 (germline): SNHLY, FYNNEI. The CDR3 extends over 14 amino acids. The CDR3 loop is CAGTGTGGTGELFF. The CDR3 DNA sequence: TGTGCCGGCACAGGGACAGGCGGGACCGGGGAGCTGTTTTTT.

The chain couples TRBV7-2 to TRBJ1-1; D not certain. The germline V gene encodes CDR1 SGHTA and CDR2 FQGNSA. The CDR3 loop spans 12 amino acids. The V gene lost 3 bases and the J gene lost 4 bases, with 6 bases spanning the gap. The CDR3 protein is CASSFLPTEAFF. The CDR3 nucleotides are TGTGCCAGCAGCTTCCTTCCCACTGAAGCTTTCTTT.

The rearrangement uses TRBV5-6 and TRBJ2-3; 11 nucleotides agree with TRBD2. The CDR3 is made up of 18 amino acids. Germline-derived CDR1 and CDR2 are SGHDT and YYEEEE. With V trimmed by 2 bases and J by 3 bases, 11 bases remained unmatched. Written as DNA, the CDR3 is TGTGCCAGCAGCTTCCTTGCCGCACTAGCGGGAGCAACAGATACGCAGTATTTT. Amino acid sequence: CASSFLAALAGATDTQYF.

CDR3 sequence (DNA): TGTGCCAGCAGCTCACAAGGGGTCTACAATGAGCAGTTCTTC. It yields the protein CASSSQGVYNEQFF. J is TRBJ2-1 and V is TRBV7-2; tentatively, D is TRBD1 (5 bases). V lost 4 bases to trimming and J lost 3 bases, with 10 bases between them. This CDR3 region has 14 residues. Germline CDR1 and CDR2: SGHTA and FQGNSA.

The chain recombines TRBV11-2 with TRBJ1-1; 9 nucleotides match TRBD1. The germline CDR1 and CDR2 sequences are SGHAT and FQNNGV. This CDR3 has 16 residues. V was clipped by 1 base and J by 5 bases; unmatched bases: 8. CDR3 region: CASSLALTGGYTEAFF. CDR3 sequence (DNA): TGTGCCAGCAGCTTAGCGCTCACAGGGGGCTATACTGAAGCTTTCTTT.

The CDR3 loop reads CASSIRLAITDTQYF. CDR3 DNA sequence: TGTGCCAGTAGTATCAGACTAGCGATCACAGATACGCAGTATTTT. This chain connects TRBV19 to TRBJ2-3; 8 bases match TRBD2. The V and J ends lost 3 bases and 2 bases, in that order; junction bases with no gene match: 4. CDR3 length equals 15 residues. CDR1 LNHDA and CDR2 SQIVND come from the germline V gene (reference sequence).

The rearrangement joins TRBV7-9 to TRBJ2-1, with 13 bases identical to TRBD2. Germline V gene data show CDR1 as SEHNR and CDR2 as FQNEAQ (reference sequence). The CDR3 has 16 amino acids. V lost 5 bases to trimming and J lost 8 bases; unmatched junction nucleotides: 9. The CDR3 sequence: CASSPGTSGNRDEQFF. The CDR3 nucleotides read TGTGCCAGCAGCCCAGGGACTAGCGGGAACCGCGATGAGCAGTTCTTC.

This sequence joins TRBV7-9 and TRBJ1-1; the match to TRBD1 covers 8 bases. Germline trimming cut 1 base from V and 1 base from J; bases unmatched to any gene: 5. This CDR3 is 16 amino acids long. The germline V gene has CDR1 SEHNR and CDR2 FQNEAQ (reference sequence). CDR3 coding DNA: TGTGCCAGCAGCTTAGAGGGGGGGACAGGGAACACTGAAGCTTTCTTT. Translated: CASSLEGGTGNTEAFF.